This TCR beta chain stems from a study of radiotherapy plus CTLA-4 blockade in lung cancer. Across the study: Across the patients, objective responses occurred in about 19%, and disease control in 30% to 35%. Study-level results: Researchers report tumor-derived TCR clones expanding in blood after radiotherapy plus ipilimumab.

Each patient with chemo-refractory metastatic non-small-cell lung cancer was treated with focal radiation plus CTLA-4 blockade using ipilimumab. As to this clone: Its antigen is not identified.

CDR1 and CDR2 (germline): LGHNA, YNFKEQ. This CDR3 has 19 amino acids. V gave up 5 bases and J gave up 3 bases; unmatched junction bases: 16. Profiled with immunoSEQ multiplex PCR; TCRdb holds only in-frame clones, not every one. The sample consists of 12,000 or so clones, approximately 79% of them appearing once. The specimen was peripheral blood, collected from a patient treated with radiotherapy plus ipilimumab. The genes are TRBV4-2 and TRBJ2-2; 9 bases are a match to TRBD1. This clonotype was obtained from a human donor with non-small cell lung cancer that progressed on radiotherapy plus ipilimumab. The DNA for the CDR3 is TGTGCCAGCAGCTCCGTTCTTGGGGGACAGGGTCGTGACACCGGGGAGCTGTTTTTT. It codes for CASSSVLGGQGRDTGELFF.